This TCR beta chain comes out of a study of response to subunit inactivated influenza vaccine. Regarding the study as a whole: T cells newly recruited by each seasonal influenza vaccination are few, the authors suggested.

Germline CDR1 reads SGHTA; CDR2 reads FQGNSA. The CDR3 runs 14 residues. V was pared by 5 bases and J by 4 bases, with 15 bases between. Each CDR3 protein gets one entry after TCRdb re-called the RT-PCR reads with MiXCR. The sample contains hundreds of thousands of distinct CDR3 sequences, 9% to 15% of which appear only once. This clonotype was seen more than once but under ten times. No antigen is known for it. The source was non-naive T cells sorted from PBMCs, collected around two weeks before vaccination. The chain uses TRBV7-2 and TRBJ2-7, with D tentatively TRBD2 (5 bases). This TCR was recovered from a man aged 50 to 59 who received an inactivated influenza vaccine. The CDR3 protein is CASSHREYLYEQYF. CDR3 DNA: TGTGCCAGCAGCCATAGGGAGTACCTGTACGAGCAGTACTTC.